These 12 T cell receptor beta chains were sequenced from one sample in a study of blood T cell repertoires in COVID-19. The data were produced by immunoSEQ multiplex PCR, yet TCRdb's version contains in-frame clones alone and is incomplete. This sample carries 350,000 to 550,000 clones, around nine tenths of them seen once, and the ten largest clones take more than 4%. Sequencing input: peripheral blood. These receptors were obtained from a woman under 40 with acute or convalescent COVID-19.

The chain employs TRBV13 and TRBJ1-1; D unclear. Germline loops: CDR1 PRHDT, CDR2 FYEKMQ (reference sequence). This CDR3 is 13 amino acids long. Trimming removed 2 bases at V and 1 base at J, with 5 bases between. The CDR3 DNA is TGTGCCAGCAGCTTACGGGGGAACACTGAAGCTTTCTTT. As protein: CASSLRGNTEAFF. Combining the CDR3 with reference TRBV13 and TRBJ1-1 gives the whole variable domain AAGVIQSPRHLIKEKRETATLKCYPIPRHDTVYWYQQGPGQDPQFLISFYEKMQSDKGSIPDRFSAQQFSDYHSELNMSSLELGDSALYFCASSLRGNTEAFFGQGTRLTVV.

Here the CDR3 reads CASRSRDWEFF. CDR3 nucleotides: TGTGCCAGCAGGAGCCGGGACTGGGAGTTCTTC. This rearrangement joins TRBV2 to TRBJ2-1; D might be TRBD2 (6 bases). Germline lookup yields CDR1 SNHLY and CDR2 FYNNEI. The V end lost 6 bases, the J end lost 14 bases, and 14 bases lay between the germline ends. CDR3 size: 11 residues.

The CDR3 bases are TGTGCCAGCAGGGTCGGGTTGAACACTGAAGCTTTCTTT. This gives the protein CASRVGLNTEAFF. The chain uses TRBV2 and TRBJ1-1; D is unresolved. Germline loops: CDR1 SNHLY, CDR2 FYNNEI. The CDR3 contains 13 residues. Trimming shortened V by 6 bases and J by 0 bases, and 8 bases separated the two germline ends.

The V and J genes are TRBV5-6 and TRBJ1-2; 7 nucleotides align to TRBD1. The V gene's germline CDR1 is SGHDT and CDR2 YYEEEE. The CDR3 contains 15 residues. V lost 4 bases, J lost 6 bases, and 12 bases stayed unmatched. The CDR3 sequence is CASSDVGRGRDGYTF. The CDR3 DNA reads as TGTGCCAGCAGCGACGTCGGTAGGGGGCGGGATGGCTACACCTTC.

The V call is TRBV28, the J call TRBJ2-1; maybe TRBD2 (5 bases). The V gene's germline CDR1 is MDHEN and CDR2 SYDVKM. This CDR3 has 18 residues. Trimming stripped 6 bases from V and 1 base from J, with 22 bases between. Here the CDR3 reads CASSSGLGSAPSYNEQFF. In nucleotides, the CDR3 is TGTGCCAGCAGCTCTGGTCTGGGGAGTGCCCCTTCCTACAATGAGCAGTTCTTC.

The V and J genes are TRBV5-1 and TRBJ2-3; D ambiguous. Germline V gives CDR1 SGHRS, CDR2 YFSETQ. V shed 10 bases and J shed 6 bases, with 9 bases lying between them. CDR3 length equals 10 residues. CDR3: CASTPDTQYF. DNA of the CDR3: TGCGCCTCTACCCCCGATACGCAGTATTTT.

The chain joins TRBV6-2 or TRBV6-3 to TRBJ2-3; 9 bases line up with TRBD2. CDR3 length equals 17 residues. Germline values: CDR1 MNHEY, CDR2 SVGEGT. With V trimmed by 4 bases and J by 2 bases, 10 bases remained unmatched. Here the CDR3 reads CASSFRRGGLDTDTQYF. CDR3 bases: TGTGCCAGCAGTTTTCGGCGGGGGGGCCTGGACACAGATACGCAGTATTTT.

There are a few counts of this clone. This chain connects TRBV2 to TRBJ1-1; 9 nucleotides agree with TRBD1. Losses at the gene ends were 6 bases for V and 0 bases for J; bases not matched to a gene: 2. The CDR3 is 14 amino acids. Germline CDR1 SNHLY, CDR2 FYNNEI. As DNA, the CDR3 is TGTGCCAGCAGGGACAGGGGTATGAACACTGAAGCTTTCTTT. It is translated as CASRDRGMNTEAFF.

As DNA, the CDR3 is TGTGCCAGCAGCTTAAGTCAGGGGAGTGAAGAGACCCAGTACTTC. This translates into CASSLSQGSEETQYF. This chain links TRBV7-9 with TRBJ2-5; D possibly corresponds to TRBD1 (6 bases). The V and J ends lost 2 bases and 3 bases respectively, with 13 bases between them. The CDR3 runs to 15 residues. From germline, CDR1 is SEHNR and CDR2 FQNEAQ (reference sequence).

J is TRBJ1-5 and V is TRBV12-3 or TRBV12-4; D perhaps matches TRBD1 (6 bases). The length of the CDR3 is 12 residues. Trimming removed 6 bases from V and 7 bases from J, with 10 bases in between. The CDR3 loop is CASSIDRQPQHF. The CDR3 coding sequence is TGTGCCAGCAGCATCGACAGGCAGCCCCAGCATTTT.

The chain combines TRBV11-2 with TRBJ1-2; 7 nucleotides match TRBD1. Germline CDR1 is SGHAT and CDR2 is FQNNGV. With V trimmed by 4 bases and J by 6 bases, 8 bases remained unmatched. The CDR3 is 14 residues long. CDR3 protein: CASSSTGVRDGYTF. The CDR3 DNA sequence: TGTGCCAGCAGCTCAACAGGGGTCAGGGATGGCTACACCTTC. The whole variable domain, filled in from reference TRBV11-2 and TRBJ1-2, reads EAGVAQSPRYKIIEKRQSVAFWCNPISGHATLYWYQQILGQGPKLLIQFQNNGVVDDSQLPKDRFSAERLKGVDSTLKIQPAKLEDSAVYLCASSSTGVRDGYTFGSGTRLTVV.

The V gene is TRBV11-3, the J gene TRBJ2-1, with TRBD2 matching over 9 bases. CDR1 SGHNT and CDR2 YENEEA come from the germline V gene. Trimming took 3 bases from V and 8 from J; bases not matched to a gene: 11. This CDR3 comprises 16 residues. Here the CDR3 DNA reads TGTGCCAGCAGCTTTGGCGGGGGGGCCGTAAGCGATGAGCAGTTCTTC. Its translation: CASSFGGGAVSDEQFF.